Below, 3 T cell receptor beta chains from the same sample are listed, as sequenced in a study of vaccination and CD4 T cells after COVID-19. The treatment: roughly 10-day PBMC culture with coronavirus spike peptide pools or control peptides (ViraFEST assay). From the unexposed donor, CD4+ T cells were collected ahead of the COVID-19 pandemic (2011-2018). The antigens of these receptors remain unknown. At the Johns Hopkins FTIC core, DNA taken from cultured CD4+ T cells was sequenced by way of the Oncomine TCR Beta short-read assay. TCRdb fed the PCR reads into MiXCR, producing one record per CDR3 protein. The sample lists a few thousand distinct CDR3 sequences, more than 35% occurring once. Source material: CD4+ T cells from blood, cultured in vitro. The receptor source for this set is a human donor in good health.

This clonotype has a handful of counts. The chain couples TRBV30 to TRBJ1-5, with D perhaps matching TRBD1 (5 bases). Trimming left V 2 bases short and J 2 bases short, with 7 bases between. Germline V gives CDR1 GTSNPN, CDR2 SVGIG (reference sequence). The CDR3 covers 13 residues. In DNA, the CDR3 is TGTGCCTGGAGTTTAGGGGGCAATCAGCCCCAGCATTTT. Its translation is CAWSLGGNQPQHF.

The chain's CDR3 is CASSYSGTGTDTQYF. The CDR3 DNA sequence: TGTGCCAGCAGCTACAGCGGAACAGGCACAGATACGCAGTATTTT. The rearrangement links TRBV7-8 to TRBJ2-3, with a weak D call TRBD2 (5 bases). This CDR3 spans 15 amino acids. Trimming pared 4 bases from V and 1 base from J, leaving 12 bases between. Looked up from germline, CDR1 is SGHVS and CDR2 is FQNEAQ.

This clonotype was counted only a few times. The V and J genes are TRBV20-1 and TRBJ2-5; D is possibly TRBD2 (5 bases). Trimming cost V 2 bases and J 5 bases, with 12 bases left between them. Germline-derived CDR1 and CDR2 are DFQATT and SNEGSKA (reference sequence). The CDR3 runs to 13 residues. The CDR3 nucleotides are TGCAGTGCTAGAAACGTGGGAGTGGAGACCCAGTACTTC. It translates to CSARNVGVETQYF.